This record covers a single T cell receptor (beta chain). After the reaction, proliferating CFSE-low CD3+CD4+ and CD3+CD8+ responders were sorted. The sample comes from a study of graft-versus-host responses after intestinal transplantation. Study overall: Anti-thymocyte globulin induction, then tacrolimus and steroids for about 3 years, went to all recipients.

Germline V gives CDR1 MNHNY, CDR2 SVGAGI (reference sequence). V lost 0 bases, J lost 3 bases, and 12 bases lay in between. The CDR3 totals 16 residues. Assay used: immunoSEQ multiplex PCR; TCRdb lists only in-frame clones, some missing. Of 23,000 or so clones listed, roughly 43% were seen once; the top ten hold about 0.7%. Points from the study as a whole: GvH clones turned up in recipient marrow; some had shown up first in ileum or blood. Clonal ratios of graft-versus-host to host-versus-graft in allografts were high for patients exhibiting graft-donor T cell macrochimerism.

The sequence was collected from a human patient who received an intestinal transplant. V and J are TRBV6-6 and TRBJ1-5, with D uncertain. This specimen consisted of alloreactive CD4+ T cells from a mixed lymphocyte reaction culture, obtained before intestinal transplant. As to subset: CFSE-low proliferating T cells sorted from approximately 6-day pre-transplant mixed lymphocyte reaction (GvH or HvG direction). The CDR3 DNA sequence: TGTGCCAGCAGTTACTCGATCTATGGTTCCAATCAGCCCCAGCATTTT. Translation: CASSYSIYGSNQPQHF.